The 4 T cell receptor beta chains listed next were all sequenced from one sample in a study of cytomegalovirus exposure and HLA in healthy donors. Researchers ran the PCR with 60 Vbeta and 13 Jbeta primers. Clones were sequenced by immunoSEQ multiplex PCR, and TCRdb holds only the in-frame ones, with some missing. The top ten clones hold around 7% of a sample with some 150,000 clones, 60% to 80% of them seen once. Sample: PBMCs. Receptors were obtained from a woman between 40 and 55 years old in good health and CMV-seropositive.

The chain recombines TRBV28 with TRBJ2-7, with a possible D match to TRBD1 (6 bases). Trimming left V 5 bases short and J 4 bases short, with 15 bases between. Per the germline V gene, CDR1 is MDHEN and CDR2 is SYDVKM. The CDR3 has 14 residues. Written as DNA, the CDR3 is TGTGCCAGCAGTGACCCTGGGGGCTGGTACGAGCAGTACTTC. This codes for CASSDPGGWYEQYF.

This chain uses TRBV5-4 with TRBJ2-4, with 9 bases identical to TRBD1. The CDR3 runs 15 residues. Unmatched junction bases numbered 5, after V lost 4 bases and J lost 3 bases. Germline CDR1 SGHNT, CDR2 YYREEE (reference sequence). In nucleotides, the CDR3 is TGTGCCAGCAGCATCCTGGGACAGGGCAAAAACATTCAGTACTTC. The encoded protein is CASSILGQGKNIQYF.

CDR3 region: CASSESQSQETQYF. DNA for the CDR3: TGTGCCAGCAGTGAATCACAGTCCCAAGAGACCCAGTACTTC. The chain couples TRBV2 to TRBJ2-5, with D uncertain. Germline V gene lookup returns CDR1 SNHLY and CDR2 FYNNEI. Trimming removed 2 bases from V and 1 base from J, with 8 bases in between. The CDR3 length is 14 residues.

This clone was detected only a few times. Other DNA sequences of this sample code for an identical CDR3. Here the CDR3 reads CASTRGNQPQHF. The CDR3 coding sequence is TGTGCCAGCACCCGGGGGAATCAGCCCCAGCATTTT. The chain is built from TRBV2 and TRBJ1-5; perhaps TRBD1 as D (5 bases). CDR3 length equals 12 residues. The V end was cut by 7 bases, the J end by 4 bases, with 8 bases between. Looked up from germline, CDR1 is SNHLY and CDR2 is FYNNEI.